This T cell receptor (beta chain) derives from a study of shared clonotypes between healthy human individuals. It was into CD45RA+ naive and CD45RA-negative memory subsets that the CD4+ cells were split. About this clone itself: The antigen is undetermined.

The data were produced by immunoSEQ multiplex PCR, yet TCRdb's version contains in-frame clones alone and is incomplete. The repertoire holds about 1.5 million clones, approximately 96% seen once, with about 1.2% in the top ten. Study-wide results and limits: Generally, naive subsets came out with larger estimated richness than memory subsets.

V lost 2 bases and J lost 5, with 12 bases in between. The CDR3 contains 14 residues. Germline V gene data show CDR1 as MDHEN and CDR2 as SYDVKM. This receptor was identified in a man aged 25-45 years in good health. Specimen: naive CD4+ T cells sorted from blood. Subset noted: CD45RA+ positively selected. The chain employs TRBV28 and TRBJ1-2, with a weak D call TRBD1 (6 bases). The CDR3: CASSLVPRGYGYTF. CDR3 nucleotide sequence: TGTGCCAGCAGTTTAGTACCCAGGGGATATGGCTACACCTTC.